The 11 T cell receptor beta chains presented below share a single source sample, sequenced in a study of T cells in localized non-small cell lung cancer. Only in-frame clones appear in the TCRdb table, and some are missing; sequencing was by immunoSEQ multiplex PCR. The sample holds about 17,000 clones, nearly 90% seen once. The starting material was peripheral blood mononuclear cells, obtained before any cancer treatment. The receptors were gathered from a woman aged 40 to 75 with stage III lung adenocarcinoma.

V and J are TRBV4-2 and TRBJ2-7, with 7 bases fitting TRBD1. Unmatched junction bases numbered 13, after V lost 3 bases and J lost 2 bases. Germline CDR1 is LGHNA and CDR2 is YNFKEQ. The CDR3 runs to 17 residues. CDR3 in amino acids: CASSHPPRDRRTYEQYF. Written as DNA, the CDR3 is TGTGCCAGCAGCCATCCACCCCGGGACAGACGGACCTACGAGCAGTACTTC.

The genes are TRBV5-4 and TRBJ2-3, with TRBD2 matching 7 bases. With 0 bases clipped from V and 1 base from J, the junction kept 5 bases outside the gene matches. The CDR3 spans 16 residues. In germline, CDR1 is SGHNT, CDR2 YYREEE (reference sequence). CDR3: CASSLEGGRGTDTQYF. CDR3 DNA: TGTGCCAGCAGCTTGGAAGGCGGGAGAGGCACAGATACGCAGTATTTT. The full variable domain, rest sourced from reference TRBV5-4 and TRBJ2-3, is ETGVTQSPTHLIKTRGQQVTLRCSSQSGHNTVSWYQQALGQGPQFIFQYYREEENGRGNFPPRFSGLQFPNYSSELNVNALELDDSALYLCASSLEGGRGTDTQYFGPGTRLTVL.

J is TRBJ2-3 and V is TRBV7-8, with D possibly TRBD2 on 6 matching bases. Trimming stripped 3 bases from V and 2 bases from J, with 9 bases between. CDR3 length: 14 residues. Germline CDR1 and CDR2: SGHVS and FQNEAQ. For the CDR3, the DNA is TGTGCCAGCAGCTTTGGGGGGAACACAGATACGCAGTATTTT. Translating it yields CASSFGGNTDTQYF.

The genes are TRBV7-6 and TRBJ2-7, with D perhaps matching TRBD1 (5 bases). The CDR3 sequence is 14 residues long. V was pared by 1 base and J by 1 base, with 8 bases between. Germline V gene lookup returns CDR1 SGHVS and CDR2 FNYEAQ. The CDR3, as DNA: TGTGCCAGCAGCTTAGGGGGCCAATCCTACGAGCAGTACTTC. Its translation: CASSLGGQSYEQYF. The full variable domain, completed using reference TRBV7-6 and TRBJ2-7, is GAGVSQSPRYKVTKRGQDVALRCDPISGHVSLYWYRQALGQGPEFLTYFNYEAQQDKSGLPNDRFSAERPEGSISTLTIQRTEQRDSAMYRCASSLGGQSYEQYFGPGTRLTVT.

This clone occurred once. The V and J genes are TRBV19 and TRBJ2-6; D gene unclear. Trimming removed 5 bases from V and 0 bases from J, with 5 bases in between. The CDR3 has 14 residues. CDR1 is LNHDA, CDR2 SQIVND, per germline (reference sequence). In DNA, the CDR3 is TGTGCCAGTAGTCCCGACTCTGGGGCCAACGTCCTGACTTTC. Translating it yields CASSPDSGANVLTF.

The chain links TRBV5-1 to TRBJ2-3; 9 bases are shared with TRBD1. CDR1 and CDR2 from the germline V gene are SGHRS and YFSETQ. Trimming removed 0 bases from V and 4 bases from J; junction bases left unmatched: 0. This CDR3 contains 14 residues. CDR3 coding DNA: TGCGCCAGCAGCTTGGGACAGGGGGCAGATACGCAGTATTTT. Protein product: CASSLGQGADTQYF.

The V gene is TRBV5-5, the J gene TRBJ2-5; D may be TRBD1 (5 bases). V lost 0 bases and J 2 bases, leaving 14 bases between the germline ends. The CDR3 covers 16 residues. Germline CDR1 is SGHKS and CDR2 is YYEKEE (reference sequence). Here the CDR3 DNA reads TGTGCCAGCAGCTTGGGTCCAGGGAAGGGGCAAGAGACCCAGTACTTC. This translates into CASSLGPGKGQETQYF.

The V gene is TRBV4-2, the J gene TRBJ2-4; 7 bases match TRBD2. Germline V gene sequence: CDR1 LGHNA, CDR2 YNFKEQ. This CDR3 is built from 12 residues. The trim removed 4 bases at V and 9 bases at J, leaving 3 bases unmatched. The CDR3 nucleotides are TGTGCCAGCAGCCTTTGGGAGGGCATTCAGTACTTC. It translates to CASSLWEGIQYF.

The chain links TRBV5-1 to TRBJ2-2; D not certain. The CDR3 extends over 17 amino acids. Between the trimmed V and J ends, which lost 5 bases and 3 bases, there was a span of 20 bases. Germline V gene sequence: CDR1 SGHRS, CDR2 YFSETQ. CDR3 DNA sequence: TGCGCCAGCAGTCCGATGAGCCCGATCGGATACACCGGGGAGCTGTTTTTT. Amino acids: CASSPMSPIGYTGELFF.

The chain joins TRBV15 to TRBJ1-6; D not certain. The V end was cut by 1 base, the J end by 7 bases, with 5 bases between. In germline, CDR1 is LNHNV, CDR2 YYDKDF (reference sequence). The CDR3 sequence is 13 residues long. As DNA, the CDR3 is TGTGCCACCAGCAGAGCAAGGAATTCACCCCTCCACTTT. Protein sequence: CATSRARNSPLHF.

This clone was counted a single time. V gene TRBV6-5 combines with J gene TRBJ2-7, with D unclear. Germline assignment: CDR1 MNHEY and CDR2 SVGAGI. CDR3 length: 11 amino acids. The V and J ends lost 4 bases and 6 bases respectively, with 7 bases between them. DNA of the CDR3: TGTGCCAGCAGTTCTAAGGGCGAGCAGTACTTC. This encodes CASSSKGEQYF.